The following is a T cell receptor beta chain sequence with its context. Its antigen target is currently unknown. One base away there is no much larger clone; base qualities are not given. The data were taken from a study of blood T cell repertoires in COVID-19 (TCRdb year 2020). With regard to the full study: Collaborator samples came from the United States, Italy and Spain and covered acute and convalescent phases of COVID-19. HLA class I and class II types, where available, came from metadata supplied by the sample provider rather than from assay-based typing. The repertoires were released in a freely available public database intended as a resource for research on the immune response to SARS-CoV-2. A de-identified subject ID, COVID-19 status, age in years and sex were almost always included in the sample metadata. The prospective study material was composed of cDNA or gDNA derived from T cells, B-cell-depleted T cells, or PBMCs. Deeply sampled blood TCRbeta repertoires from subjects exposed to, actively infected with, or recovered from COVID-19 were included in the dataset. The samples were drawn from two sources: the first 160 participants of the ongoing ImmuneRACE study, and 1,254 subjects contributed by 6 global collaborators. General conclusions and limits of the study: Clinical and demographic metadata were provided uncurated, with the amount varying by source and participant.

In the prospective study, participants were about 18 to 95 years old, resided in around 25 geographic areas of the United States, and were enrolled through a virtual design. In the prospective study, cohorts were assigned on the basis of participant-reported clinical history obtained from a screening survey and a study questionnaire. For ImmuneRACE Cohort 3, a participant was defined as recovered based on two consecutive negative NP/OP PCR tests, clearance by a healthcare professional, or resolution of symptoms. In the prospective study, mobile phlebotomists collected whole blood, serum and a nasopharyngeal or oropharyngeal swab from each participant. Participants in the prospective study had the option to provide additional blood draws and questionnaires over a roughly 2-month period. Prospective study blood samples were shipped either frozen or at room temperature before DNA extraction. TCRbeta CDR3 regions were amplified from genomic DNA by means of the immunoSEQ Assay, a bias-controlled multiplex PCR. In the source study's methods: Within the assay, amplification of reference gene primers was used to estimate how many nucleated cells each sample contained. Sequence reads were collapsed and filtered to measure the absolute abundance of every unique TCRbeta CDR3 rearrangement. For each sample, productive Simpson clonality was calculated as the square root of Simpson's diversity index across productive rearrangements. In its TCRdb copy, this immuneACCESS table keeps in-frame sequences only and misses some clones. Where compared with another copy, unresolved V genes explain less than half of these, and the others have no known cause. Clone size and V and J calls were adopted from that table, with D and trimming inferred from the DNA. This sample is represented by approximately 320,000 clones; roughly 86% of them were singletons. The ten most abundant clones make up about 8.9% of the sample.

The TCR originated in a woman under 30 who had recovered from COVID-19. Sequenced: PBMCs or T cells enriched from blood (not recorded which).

The sequenced DNA is TGTGCCAGCAGCGCGAGAAGTGATACGCAGTATTTT. It encodes CASSARSDTQYF. The V and J genes are TRBV9 and TRBJ2-3; the D gene cannot be named for sure. V is reduced by 3 bases and J by 6 bases, leaving a spacing of 8 bases between them. Measured from the cysteine to the phenylalanine, the CDR3 is 12 residues long. The entry retains the CDR3 DNA only, 36 bases that are in frame from base 1. Looking up the germline V gene yields CDR1 SGDLS and CDR2 YYNGEE.